This T cell receptor beta chain was captured in a study of technical replicates of blood from a handful of donors. The CDR3 runs 12 residues. Germline lookup yields CDR1 MDHEN and CDR2 SYDVKM. Deletions cut 5 bases from V and 9 bases from J, with 14 bases between. This clone was counted a single time. Generated by immunoSEQ multiplex PCR, the TCRdb table keeps only in-frame clones and is missing some. Among approximately 79,000 clones listed, around 97% were seen once. The chain couples TRBV28 to TRBJ2-7; TRBD1 is a possible D gene (5 bases). The receptor was isolated from a human donor in good health. Sequencing was done on a sample of T cells isolated from PBMCs. This CDR3 reads CASSLIQGMQYF. CDR3 coding DNA: TGTGCCAGCAGTCTGATTCAGGGTATGCAGTACTTC. The variable domain in full, with the rest retrieved from reference TRBV28 and TRBJ2-7, is DVKVTQSSRYLVKRTGEKVFLECVQDMDHENMFWYRQDPGLGLRLIYFSYDVKMKEKGDIPEGYSVSREKKERFSLILESASTNQTSMYLCASSLIQGMQYFGPGTRLTVT.